This section outlines one T cell receptor (beta chain) sequence together with its context. Time point: patch test 1, 2 weeks after DPC sensitization. Treatment here: therapeutic diphenylcyclopropenone sensitization with weekly scalp DPC. TCRdb analysed the RACE reads with MiXCR anew, one entry per CDR3 protein. Here the sample spans around 380,000 distinct CDR3 sequences, about 4.8% being singletons. This sample was taken from a study of human T cells and chemical hapten exposure. The germline gives CDR1 SGHNT, CDR2 YYREEE (reference sequence). The V and J ends lost 4 bases and 1 base, in that order; junction bases with no gene match: 11. The length of the CDR3 is 17 residues.

V and J are TRBV5-4 and TRBJ1-1; 9 bases are shared with TRBD1. The sequence came from a woman aged 45 to 65 with alopecia areata. Some clones in this sample may be carry-over from other donors' samples. The specimen was whole blood, collected in connection with sensitization to the hapten diphenylcyclopropenone (DPC). The CDR3 loop reads CASSPGGTGLGNTEAFF. In nucleotides, the CDR3 is TGTGCCAGCAGCCCCGGGGGGACAGGGCTGGGGAACACTGAAGCTTTCTTT.